What follows are 20 T cell receptor beta chains derived from one specimen sequenced in a study of blood T cells in healthy people across ages. A second PCR of about 7 to 12 cycles used a sample-barcoded 5' primer and a J-beta primer mix. TCRdb reprocessed the 5' RACE reads with MiXCR, giving one entry per CDR3 protein. The sample lists about 1.8 million distinct CDR3 sequences, around half occurring once. Sequencing was done on a sample of blood. The receptors originated from a woman aged 40 to 50 in good health.

The rearrangement joins TRBV25-1 to TRBJ2-7; D uncertain. The last part of the DNA fits TRBJ2-5 better; the J call may be wrong. CDR3 size: 13 residues. From germline, CDR1 is MGHDK and CDR2 SYGVNS. For the CDR3, the DNA is TGTGCCAGCAGTGAATACGTCCAAGAGACCCAGTACTTC. The encoded protein is CASSEYVQETQYF.

This clonotype was detected only once. This chain uses TRBV7-2 with TRBJ2-2; 8 nucleotides agree with TRBD1. With 2 bases clipped from V and 4 bases from J, the junction kept 6 bases outside the gene matches. In germline, CDR1 is SGHTA, CDR2 FQGNSA. The CDR3 has 16 amino acids. CDR3 nucleotides: TGTGCCAGCAGCTTAAGCCAGGGGGCGCTCACCGGGGAGCTGTTTTTT. The encoded protein is CASSLSQGALTGELFF.

The J gene is TRBJ2-1, the V gene TRBV20-1, with 8 bases that match TRBD2. With 3 bases clipped from V and 5 bases from J, the junction kept 3 bases outside the gene matches. Per the germline V gene, CDR1 is DFQATT and CDR2 is SNEGSKA (reference sequence). This CDR3 region has 13 residues. The CDR3 bases are TGCAGTGCTAGCGGGGGGGGAAACAATGAGCAGTTCTTC. Translation: CSASGGGNNEQFF.

This clonotype was picked up a small number of times. The V call is TRBV24-1, the J call TRBJ2-2, with 10 bases aligning to TRBD1. Germline lookup yields CDR1 KGHDR and CDR2 SFDVKD. The CDR3 spans 14 residues. After removal of 7 bases from V and 6 bases from J, the junction contained 4 bases not matched to a gene. The CDR3 spells CATRTGGASGELFF. In DNA form, the CDR3 reads TGTGCCACCAGGACAGGGGGCGCGTCCGGGGAGCTGTTTTTT.

This clonotype turned up a few times. The chain has TRBV10-3 and TRBJ2-5, with D possibly being TRBD1 or TRBD2 (5 bases each). V lost 8 bases, J lost 12 bases, and 19 bases lay in between. This CDR3 is built from 12 residues. Germline V gives CDR1 ENHRY, CDR2 SYGVKD. Here the CDR3 DNA reads TGTGCCATCTCCCCTTCCGGGACCGTCGAGTACTTC. It encodes CAISPSGTVEYF.

The J gene is TRBJ2-1, the V gene TRBV7-9; TRBD2 agrees at 8 bases. The junction had 7 bases not matched to a gene; V was cut back by 4 bases and J by 5 bases. CDR3 size: 15 residues. Germline V gene data show CDR1 as SEHNR and CDR2 as FQNEAQ (reference sequence). The CDR3 region has the DNA TGTGCCAGCAGCTCGAACGGGGGGGCGAACAATGAGCAGTTCTTC. This sequence encodes CASSSNGGANNEQFF.

The rearrangement uses TRBV20-1 and TRBJ2-1, with TRBD1 as a possible D gene (5 bases). This CDR3 region has 15 residues. CDR1 DFQATT and CDR2 SNEGSKA come from the germline V gene (reference sequence). Trimming took 0 bases from V and 10 from J, leaving 19 bases between them. The CDR3, as DNA: TGCAGTGCTAGAGATTTGGCAGGGAATGGCATCGAGCAGTTCTTC. Its protein is CSARDLAGNGIEQFF.

V and J are TRBV27 and TRBJ2-7; a weak D match, TRBD2 (6 bases). Germline V gene sequence: CDR1 MNHEY, CDR2 SMNVEV (reference sequence). V lost 7 bases to trimming and J lost 2 bases, with 21 bases between them. This CDR3 has 16 residues. As DNA, the CDR3 is TGTGCCAGCACAAGTTTAAGCCGGGGGACGGCCTACGAGCAGTACTTC. As protein: CASTSLSRGTAYEQYF.

This clonotype was detected many times. The chain employs TRBV4-2 and TRBJ2-1; 10 bases map to TRBD1. Per the germline V gene, CDR1 is LGHNA and CDR2 is YNFKEQ. The CDR3 runs to 14 residues. The junction had 5 bases not matched to a gene; V was cut back by 4 bases and J by 8 bases. The CDR3 is CASSPRDRGDEQFF. CDR3 DNA: TGTGCCAGCAGCCCCCGGGACAGGGGTGATGAGCAGTTCTTC.

This clonotype came up a few times. The V and J genes are TRBV15 and TRBJ2-1; TRBD2 agrees at 14 bases. The germline V gene has CDR1 LNHNV and CDR2 YYDKDF (reference sequence). The length of the CDR3 is 16 residues. V shed 5 bases and J 4 bases; nucleotides not matched to a gene: 4. CDR3 DNA: TGTGCCACCAGCTTTCGACTAGCGGGAGGGTACAATGAGCAGTTCTTC. It is translated as CATSFRLAGGYNEQFF.

V is TRBV2 and J is TRBJ2-4; a possible D gene is TRBD2 (6 bases). The DNA end favors TRBJ2-5, so the J call may be wrong. This CDR3 comprises 15 residues. Per the germline V gene, CDR1 is SNHLY and CDR2 is FYNNEI. CDR3 DNA: TGTGCCAGCATGCAGGAACGGGGGTCGGGAGAGACCCAGTACTTC. Translating it yields CASMQERGSGETQYF.

V gene TRBV7-2 combines with J gene TRBJ2-1, with D perhaps TRBD1 or TRBD2 (6 bases each). This CDR3 is 17 amino acids long. Germline V CDR1 and CDR2: SGHTA, FQGNSA. V was pared by 3 bases and J by 7 bases, with 22 bases between. Here the CDR3 reads CASSFREPGAPGNEQFF. CDR3 DNA: TGTGCCAGCAGCTTCAGAGAGCCGGGGGCCCCGGGAAATGAGCAGTTCTTC.

The chain carries TRBV4-3 and TRBJ1-2; possibly TRBD1 for D (6 bases). The V end was cut by 2 bases, the J end by 3 bases, with 13 bases between. CDR3 length equals 15 residues. The germline V gene encodes CDR1 LGHNA and CDR2 YSLEER. The CDR3 is CASSQTHTGYYGYTF. The CDR3 coding sequence is TGCGCCAGCAGCCAAACCCACACAGGGTACTATGGCTACACCTTC.

The V and J genes are TRBV7-2 and TRBJ2-5; tentatively, D is TRBD1 (7 bases). The germline V gene has CDR1 SGHTA and CDR2 FQGNSA. This CDR3 is 14 amino acids long. The V gene lost 7 bases and the J gene lost 4 bases, with 16 bases spanning the gap. The CDR3 DNA follows: TGTACCAGCACCCTAAGACAGGGAGGAGAGACCCAGTACTTC. Its protein is CTSTLRQGGETQYF.

This clonotype appeared a single time. An end of the junction differs from the germline gene, which may be a read error. The V gene is TRBV5-5, the J gene TRBJ2-7, with D uncertain. Germline V gene sequence: CDR1 SGHKS, CDR2 YYEKEE (reference sequence). The CDR3 is 14 residues long. This chain's CDR3 is CASSLVVPLYERYF. CDR3 bases: TGTGCCAGCAGCTTGGTCGTTCCCCTTTACGAGCGGTACTTC.

CDR3 DNA sequence: TGTGCCAGCAGTTTCGAGGGGCGGCAGTGGGAGACCCAGTACTTC. Amino acids: CASSFEGRQWETQYF. The chain couples TRBV27 to TRBJ2-5; D tentatively fits TRBD1 or TRBD2 (5 bases each). V dropped 3 bases and J dropped 5 bases, with 16 bases sitting between them. Germline CDR1 reads MNHEY; CDR2 reads SMNVEV (reference sequence). CDR3 length: 15 residues.

This clonotype was found a few times. The chain links TRBV20-1 to TRBJ2-3; D is undetermined. Deletions cut 1 base from V and 2 bases from J, with 13 bases between. Germline CDR1 is DFQATT and CDR2 is SNEGSKA (reference sequence). The CDR3 loop spans 15 amino acids. The CDR3 bases are TGCAGTGCTAGAGGGTCTAAATTGAACACAGATACGCAGTATTTT. This encodes CSARGSKLNTDTQYF.

V and J are TRBV7-2 and TRBJ2-3, with D possibly being TRBD2 (5 bases). This CDR3 contains 15 residues. CDR1 and CDR2 (germline): SGHTA, FQGNSA. V lost 8 bases and J lost 0, with 15 bases in between. This chain's CDR3 is CASGSAGGSTDTQYF. The CDR3 bases are TGTGCCAGCGGCTCCGCCGGAGGAAGCACAGATACGCAGTATTTT.

This chain joins TRBV12-3 or TRBV12-4 and TRBJ2-1; possibly TRBD2 for D (7 bases). This CDR3 has 17 residues. The V end lost 3 bases, the J end lost 2 bases, and 17 bases lay between the germline ends. CDR3 sequence (DNA): TGTGCCAGCAGTTTTGTTGGTGGGGGGGGCACCTACAATGAGCAGTTCTTC. Translation gives CASSFVGGGGTYNEQFF.

This clonotype was observed a handful of times. This chain joins TRBV13 and TRBJ2-6; D unclear. In germline, CDR1 is PRHDT, CDR2 FYEKMQ (reference sequence). The length of the CDR3 is 15 residues. Between the trimmed V and J ends, which lost 2 bases and 3 bases, there was a span of 8 bases. The CDR3 DNA sequence: TGTGCCAGCAGCTTATCGATCTTTGGGGCCAACGTCCTGACTTTC. This sequence encodes CASSLSIFGANVLTF.